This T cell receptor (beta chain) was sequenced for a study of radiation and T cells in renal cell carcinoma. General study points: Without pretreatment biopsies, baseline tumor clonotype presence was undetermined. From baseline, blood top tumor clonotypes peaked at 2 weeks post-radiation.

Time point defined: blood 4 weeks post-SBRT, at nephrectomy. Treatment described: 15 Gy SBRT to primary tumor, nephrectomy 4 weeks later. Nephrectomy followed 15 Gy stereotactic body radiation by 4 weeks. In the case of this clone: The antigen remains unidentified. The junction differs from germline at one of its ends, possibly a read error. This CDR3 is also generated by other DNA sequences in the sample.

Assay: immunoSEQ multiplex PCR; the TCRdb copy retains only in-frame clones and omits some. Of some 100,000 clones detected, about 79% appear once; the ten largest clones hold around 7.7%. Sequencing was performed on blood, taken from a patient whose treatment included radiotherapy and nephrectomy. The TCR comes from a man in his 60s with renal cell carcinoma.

CDR3 residues: CASSLAGGPGEQYF. The CDR3 DNA is TGTGCCAGCAGCCTAGCGGGAGGGCCAGGCGAGCAGTACTTC. The chain has TRBV7-2 and TRBJ2-7; 12 bases match TRBD2. Looked up from germline, CDR1 is SGHTA and CDR2 is FQGNSA. The CDR3 loop spans 14 amino acids.